This T cell receptor beta chain was sequenced in a study of blood T cells in healthy people across ages (dated by TCRdb to the mid-2010s). General notes on the study: In model experiments, template switching captured roughly one uniquely barcoded TCR beta cDNA molecule for every two T cells. Donors of different ages were randomly distributed across sequencing lanes to avoid experimental bias. Donors were grouped into four age groups: young (average approximately 15 years), middle-aged (over 35), aged (approximately 67) and long-lived (over 80). Using the same blood draw, the study looked at two additional independent replicas of 1 million unique cDNA reads for two donors, one aged 18 to 29 and the other aged 80 or older. The study measured age-related changes in TCR beta repertoire diversity using deep sequencing normalized with unique cDNA molecular identifiers. Points the paper makes about the study in general: Estimates of total diversity based on one million sequenced T cells were considered lower bounds and underestimates. As age increased, observed TCR beta diversity per million T cells dropped in a roughly linear way, and a significant reduction was already evident by age about 40. Compared with the aged group, more naive CD4+ T cells, fewer expanded clones and increased TCR diversity were shown by the long-lived group, suggesting age selection. Observed TCR beta diversity correlated strongly with the percentage of naive T cells measured by flow cytometry. Since profiling was done on bulk unsorted PBMCs, naive and antigen-experienced compartments could not be conclusively compared. The CMV infection status of donors was not known, potentially confounding age-related changes in expanded clonotypes.

The trim is 5 bases for V and 9 bases for J, with a gap of 17 bases between the germline ends. The germline V gene sets CDR1 to SGHDN and CDR2 to FVKESK. The CDR3 sequence holds 15 residues, the cysteine and phenylalanine included. Solely the CDR3 DNA is kept, with 45 bases framed from the first base. With respect to this clonotype: Its antigen is unknown. Base qualities are not provided; no much larger clone lies one nucleotide away.

The 39 donors, aged about 6 to 95 years, were systemically healthy Caucasian individuals from Russia. Ten milliliters of peripheral blood were drawn from each donor into EDTA-treated Vacutainer tubes. Ficoll-Paque density-gradient centrifugation was used to isolate PBMCs, with at least 7 million per sample. Trizol reagent was used to extract total RNA from PBMCs, with at least 5.5 micrograms per sample. For every donor, flow cytometry on a PBMC aliquot measured the percentage of naive CD45RAhigh/CD27high T cells. The library came from 5' RACE. The data were produced on an Illumina HiSeq 2500. A second PCR of about 6 to 12 cycles was run with a J-beta primer mix and a sample-barcoded 5' primer. A template-switch 5' adaptor carrying 12 random nucleotides introduced a unique molecular identifier onto each TCR beta cDNA molecule. Each sample yielded at least 3 million CDR3-containing paired-end reads. The Mint cDNA synthesis kit, primed by a TRBC-specific oligonucleotide, was used to synthesize first-strand cDNA from all RNA. After uracil-DNA glycosylase treatment, a first 18-cycle PCR used universal primers M1SS and BC2_uni_R on all cDNA. The authors' analysis ran thus. Each sample was normalized by randomly selecting 1 million high-quality reads, each carrying a distinct molecular identifier. Instead of being binned into consensus sequences, reads with shared molecular identifiers were discarded. MiTCR, with a Q25 quality threshold and the strictest error-elimination algorithm, was used for CDR3 identification, clonotype clustering and error correction. A nonparametric unseen species model with Euler transformation was used to estimate a lower bound on total TCR beta diversity. The public sequencing data were trimmed at Q25 with fastp and processed into clonotypes with MiXCR by TCRdb, which kept only in-frame beta chains. Each CDR3 protein gets just one entry, which takes the most common genes and DNA from the rows behind it. The V and J calls here are based on TCRdb, not the publication. The sample table shows 1.4 million or so distinct CDR3 sequences, and 35% to 45% are seen once. The ten largest make up approximately 4% of the sample.

The TCR was taken from a young woman in good health. The sequenced sample was blood. The V gene is TRBV14 and the J gene is TRBJ1-6, with an unclear D gene assignment. Read as DNA, the sequence is TGTGCCAGCAGCTCGCGTGGGGTCCCCTCTTCACCCCTCCACTTT. Its translation reads: CASSSRGVPSSPLHF.